The 16 T cell receptor beta chains below all came from one sample that was sequenced in a study of read filtering for tumor transcriptome and immune sequencing. The library was built from roughly 400 ng RNA with molecular barcoded adaptors for alpha/delta and beta/gamma chains. TCRdb analysed the reads with MiXCR anew, one entry per CDR3 protein. Counted here are around 130,000 distinct CDR3 sequences, less than 15% occurring once; the ten biggest clones make up around 8.3%. The sample was a population of CD138-negative cells sorted from bone marrow. The receptors were gathered from a donor older than 35 with multiple myeloma.

This clonotype showed up many times. The chain links TRBV12-3 or TRBV12-4 to TRBJ2-1; weak D call: TRBD2 (5 bases). V was shortened by 3 bases and J by 8 bases, with 14 bases between the two germline ends. The CDR3 covers 14 residues. Here the CDR3 reads CASSLVAWRDEQFF. CDR3 in DNA: TGTGCCAGCAGTTTGGTTGCTTGGCGGGATGAGCAGTTCTTC.

This clonotype has at least ten counts. V and J are TRBV19 and TRBJ2-4; the D is unclear. The CDR3 loop spans 18 amino acids. CDR1 LNHDA and CDR2 SQIVND come from the germline V gene (reference sequence). The V end was cut by 3 bases, the J end by 5 bases, with 23 bases between. For the CDR3, the DNA is TGTGCCAGTAGTATGGGGTCCCTATCGACGAGTTCGCAAAACATTCAGTACTTC. Its protein product is CASSMGSLSTSSQNIQYF.

A note on this clonotype: A junction end diverges from the germline sequence, so it may reflect a read error. The chain employs TRBV20-1 and TRBJ1-4, with D uncertain. Germline loops: CDR1 DFQATT, CDR2 SNEGSKA (reference sequence). The CDR3 has 15 residues. Here the CDR3 reads CSARDPASLNEKRFF. The CDR3, as DNA: TGCAGTGCTAGAGATCCGGCCAGCCTTAATGAAAAACGGTTTTTT.

This clonotype was seen many times. The chain joins TRBV11-3 to TRBJ2-1; 14 positions agree with TRBD2. Germline V lookup: CDR1 SGHNT, CDR2 YENEEA. The CDR3 covers 18 residues. Trimming took 2 bases from V and 4 from J; bases not matched to a gene: 7. CDR3 region: CASSLTGLAGVGYNEQFF. The CDR3 nucleotides read TGTGCCAGCAGCTTAACGGGACTAGCGGGAGTAGGGTACAATGAGCAGTTCTTC. Full variable domain (remainder filled in from reference TRBV11-3 and TRBJ2-1): EAGVVQSPRYKIIEKKQPVAFWCNPISGHNTLYWYLQNLGQGPELLIRYENEEAVDDSQLPKDRFSAERLKGVDSTLKIQPAELGDSAVYLCASSLTGLAGVGYNEQFFGPGTRLTVL.

This clonotype was observed at least ten times. This chain links TRBV7-8 with TRBJ2-1, with 7 bases identical to TRBD2. CDR1 SGHVS and CDR2 FQNEAQ come from the germline V gene. With V trimmed by 0 bases and J by 7 bases, 3 bases remained unmatched. There are 14 residues in the CDR3. The CDR3 loop is CASSLAGGPNEQFF. In nucleotides, the CDR3 is TGTGCCAGCAGCTTAGCGGGAGGGCCAAATGAGCAGTTCTTC.

In its sample, this clonotype was seen many times. The rearrangement joins TRBV5-1 to TRBJ1-1; 7 nucleotides align to TRBD1. The germline gives CDR1 SGHRS, CDR2 YFSETQ. J lost 3 bases, V lost 1 base, and 0 bases had no gene match. The length of the CDR3 is 13 residues. Here the CDR3 reads CASSLTGDTEAFF. The CDR3 DNA follows: TGCGCCAGCAGCTTGACAGGGGACACTGAAGCTTTCTTT.

This clonotype was picked up a small number of times. The chain carries TRBV2 and TRBJ1-1; TRBD1 is a possible D gene (5 bases). CDR3 length equals 11 residues. The V end was cut by 7 bases, the J end by 4 bases, with 7 bases between. CDR1 and CDR2 (germline): SNHLY, FYNNEI. The CDR3 here is CASNGGTEAFF. The CDR3 region has the DNA TGTGCCAGCAACGGGGGCACTGAAGCTTTCTTT. The full variable domain, its missing parts supplied by reference TRBV2 and TRBJ1-1, is EPEVTQTPSHQVTQMGQEVILRCVPISNHLYFYWYRQILGQKVEFLVSFYNNEISEKSEIFDDQFSVERPDGSNFTLKIRSTKLEDSAMYFCASNGGTEAFFGQGTRLTVV.

This clonotype showed up many times. The V call is TRBV11-3, the J call TRBJ2-1; 9 nucleotides match TRBD1. Germline CDR1 reads SGHNT; CDR2 reads YENEEA. Trimming at V came to 3 bases and at J to 3 bases, leaving 9 bases not matched to a gene. CDR3 size: 17 residues. CDR3 coding DNA: TGTGCCAGCAGCTTCTGGTCCGGGACAGGGAGCTACAATGAGCAGTTCTTC. Protein sequence: CASSFWSGTGSYNEQFF.

At least ten counts were recorded for this clonotype. The genes are TRBV7-8 and TRBJ2-1, with D possibly being TRBD2 (6 bases). Germline V gives CDR1 SGHVS, CDR2 FQNEAQ. V was clipped by 6 bases and J by 7 bases, with 13 bases between them. CDR3 size: 13 residues. CDR3 amino acids: CASRTGAKNEQFF. The DNA for the CDR3 is TGTGCCAGCAGAACGGGAGCTAAAAATGAGCAGTTCTTC.

In its sample, this clonotype was seen many times. This sequence joins TRBV18 and TRBJ2-4; 14 bases match TRBD2. The V and J ends lost 3 bases and 3 bases, in that order; junction bases with no gene match: 7. CDR3 length: 18 residues. Per the germline V gene, CDR1 is KGHSH and CDR2 is LQKENI. CDR3 loop: CASSPGTSGSEGKNIQYF. The CDR3 bases are TGTGCCAGCTCACCGGGGACTAGCGGGAGTGAAGGCAAAAACATTCAGTACTTC. Drawing the rest from reference TRBV18 and TRBJ2-4, the complete variable domain is NAGVMQNPRHLVRRRGQEARLRCSPMKGHSHVYWYRQLPEEGLKFMVYLQKENIIDESGMPKERFSAEFPKEGPSILRIQQVVRGDSAAYFCASSPGTSGSEGKNIQYFGAGTRLSVL.

This clonotype was recorded once. CDR3 in DNA: TGTGCCAGCAGTCGGACAGGGGGAGACCACGAGCAGTACGTC. It encodes CASSRTGGDHEQYV. The chain carries TRBV27 and TRBJ2-7, with 10 nucleotides matching TRBD1. There are 14 residues in the CDR3. Trimming at V came to 5 bases and at J to 5 bases, leaving 6 bases not matched to a gene. CDR1 is MNHEY, CDR2 SMNVEV, per germline (reference sequence).

This clonotype occurred many times. The V gene is TRBV3-1, the J gene TRBJ2-5, with 10 bases fitting TRBD1. Losses at the gene ends were 3 bases for V and 3 bases for J; bases not matched to a gene: 7. Germline CDR1 and CDR2: LGHDT and YNNKEL (reference sequence). The CDR3 covers 16 residues. The CDR3 nucleotides are TGTGCCAGCAGCCACGACAGGGGGCGGAGGGAAGAGACCCAGTACTTC. It specifies CASSHDRGRREETQYF.

At least ten counts were recorded for this clonotype. The chain links TRBV2 to TRBJ2-1; no clear D gene. The V and J ends lost 8 bases and 7 bases respectively, with 9 bases between them. The CDR3 is made up of 11 amino acids. Germline assignment: CDR1 SNHLY and CDR2 FYNNEI. The CDR3 loop reads CASLLRNEQFF. The DNA for the CDR3 is TGTGCCAGCCTCTTACGGAATGAGCAGTTCTTC.

The chain has TRBV27 and TRBJ1-2; 12 bases agree with TRBD1. The germline gives CDR1 MNHEY, CDR2 SMNVEV (reference sequence). The trim removed 4 bases at V and 5 bases at J, leaving 8 bases unmatched. This CDR3 has 16 residues. CDR3 in DNA: TGTGCCAGCAGTTCCTTGGGGACAGGGGGCTGGTATGGCTACACCTTC. This gives the protein CASSSLGTGGWYGYTF.

The chain has TRBV5-6 and TRBJ1-2; no clear D gene. Trimming removed 7 bases from V and 3 bases from J, with 13 bases in between. CDR1 is SGHDT and CDR2 is YYEEEE in the germline V gene. CDR3 length: 13 amino acids. In nucleotides, the CDR3 is TGTGCCAGCTCGATCCTCCGCTACTATGGCTACACCTTC. As protein: CASSILRYYGYTF.

This clonotype was detected ten times or more. In DNA, the CDR3 is TGTGCCAGCAGCTTAGCGGTAGCGGGAGTGGGGGAGACCCAGTACTTC. Translation gives CASSLAVAGVGETQYF. The chain joins TRBV7-6 to TRBJ2-5, with 9 bases identical to TRBD2. V was clipped by 0 bases and J by 5 bases; unmatched bases: 7. CDR3 size: 16 residues. CDR1 and CDR2 (germline): SGHVS, FNYEAQ.